The clone carrying this T cell receptor beta chain was recorded a few times. These data come from a study of blood T cell repertoires in COVID-19. About the research overall: T cells, B-cell-depleted T cells, or PBMCs supplied cDNA or gDNA.

The protocol was immunoSEQ multiplex PCR, while the TCRdb copy is restricted to in-frame clones and leaves out a portion. This sample carries roughly 180,000 clones, more than 65% of them seen once, and the ten largest clones take approximately 10%. The CDR3 loop spans 15 amino acids. Germline CDR1 and CDR2: SGHKS and YYEKEE (reference sequence). With V trimmed by 5 bases and J by 2 bases, 9 bases remained unmatched. The chain employs TRBV5-5 and TRBJ1-1; the match to TRBD1 covers 7 bases. This clonotype was sampled from a man aged 45-65 years who had recovered from COVID-19. Sequences were obtained from PBMCs or T cells enriched from blood (not recorded which). The CDR3 DNA sequence: TGTGCCAGCAGTTTCAGGGGGGATCATAACACTGAAGCTTTCTTT. Its translation: CASSFRGDHNTEAFF.